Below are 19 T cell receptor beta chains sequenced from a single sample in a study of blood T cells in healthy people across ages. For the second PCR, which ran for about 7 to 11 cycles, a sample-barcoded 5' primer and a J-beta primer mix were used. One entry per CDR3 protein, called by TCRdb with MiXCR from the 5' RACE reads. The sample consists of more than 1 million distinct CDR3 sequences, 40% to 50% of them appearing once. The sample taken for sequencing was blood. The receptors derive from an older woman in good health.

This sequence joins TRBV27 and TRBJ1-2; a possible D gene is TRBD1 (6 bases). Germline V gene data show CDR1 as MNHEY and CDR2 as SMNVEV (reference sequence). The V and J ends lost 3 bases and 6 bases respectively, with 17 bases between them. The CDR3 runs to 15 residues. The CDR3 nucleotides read TGTGCCAGCAGTTTGGGTGGGGGGGCGAAGGATGGCTACACCTTC. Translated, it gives CASSLGGGAKDGYTF.

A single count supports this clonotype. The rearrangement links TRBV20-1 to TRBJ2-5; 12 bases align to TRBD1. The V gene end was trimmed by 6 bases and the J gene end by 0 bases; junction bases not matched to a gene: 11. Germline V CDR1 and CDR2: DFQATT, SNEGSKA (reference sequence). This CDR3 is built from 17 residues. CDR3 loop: CSAWGQGASTYQETQYF. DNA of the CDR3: TGCAGTGCCTGGGGACAGGGGGCCAGCACGTACCAAGAGACCCAGTACTTC.

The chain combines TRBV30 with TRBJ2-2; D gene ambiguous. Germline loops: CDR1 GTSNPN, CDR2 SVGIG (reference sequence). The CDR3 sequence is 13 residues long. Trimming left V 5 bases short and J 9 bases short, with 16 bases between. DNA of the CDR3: TGTGCCTGGGCCGGCCCCCGGGCCCGGGAGCTGTTTTTT. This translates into CAWAGPRARELFF.

The CDR3 sequence is CASSDPGQGQYEQYF. In DNA form, the CDR3 reads TGTGCCAGCAGTGACCCGGGACAGGGGCAATACGAGCAGTACTTC. V gene TRBV6-1 combines with J gene TRBJ2-7; 10 nucleotides agree with TRBD1. CDR3 length equals 15 residues. CDR1 is MNHNS, CDR2 SASEGT, per germline. Trimming cost V 3 bases and J 4 bases; bases outside gene matches: 6.

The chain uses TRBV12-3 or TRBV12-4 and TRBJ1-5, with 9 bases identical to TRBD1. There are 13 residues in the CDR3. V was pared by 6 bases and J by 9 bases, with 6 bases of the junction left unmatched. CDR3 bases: TGTGCCAGCAGCAGGACAGGGGATAGGCCCCAGCATTTT. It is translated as CASSRTGDRPQHF.

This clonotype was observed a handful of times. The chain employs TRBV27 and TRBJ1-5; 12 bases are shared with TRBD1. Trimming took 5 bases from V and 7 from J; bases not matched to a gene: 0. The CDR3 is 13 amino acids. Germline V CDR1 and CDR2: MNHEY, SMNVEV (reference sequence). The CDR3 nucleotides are TGTGCCAGCAGTGGGACAGGGGGCCAGCCCCAGCATTTT. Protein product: CASSGTGGQPQHF.

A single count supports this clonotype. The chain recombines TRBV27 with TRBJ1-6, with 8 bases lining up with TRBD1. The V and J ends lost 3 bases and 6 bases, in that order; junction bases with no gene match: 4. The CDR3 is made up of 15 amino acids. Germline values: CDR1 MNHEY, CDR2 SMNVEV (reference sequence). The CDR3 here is CASSFGTGFNSPLHF. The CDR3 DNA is TGTGCCAGCAGTTTTGGGACAGGTTTTAATTCACCCCTCCACTTT.

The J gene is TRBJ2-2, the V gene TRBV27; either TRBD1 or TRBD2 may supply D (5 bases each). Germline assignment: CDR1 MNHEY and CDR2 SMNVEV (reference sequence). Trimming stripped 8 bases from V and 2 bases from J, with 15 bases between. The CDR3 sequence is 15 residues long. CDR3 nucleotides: TGTGCCAGCGGGGAGCCGGACATCAACACCGGGGAGCTGTTTTTT. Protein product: CASGEPDINTGELFF.

CDR3 DNA sequence: TGTGCCACCAGCAGATCCACAGGTTCCGGGGAGCTGTTTTTT. It yields the protein CATSRSTGSGELFF. The chain couples TRBV15 to TRBJ2-2, with D tentatively TRBD1 (5 bases). The CDR3 sequence is 14 residues long. Trimming took 2 bases from V and 6 from J, leaving 10 bases between them. CDR1 is LNHNV and CDR2 is YYDKDF in the germline V gene (reference sequence). Using reference TRBV15 and TRBJ2-2 for the parts outside the CDR3, the full variable domain is DAMVIQNPRYQVTQFGKPVTLSCSQTLNHNVMYWYQQKSSQAPKLLFHYYDKDFNNEADTPDNFQSRRPNTSFCFLDIRSPGLGDTAMYLCATSRSTGSGELFFGEGSRLTVL.

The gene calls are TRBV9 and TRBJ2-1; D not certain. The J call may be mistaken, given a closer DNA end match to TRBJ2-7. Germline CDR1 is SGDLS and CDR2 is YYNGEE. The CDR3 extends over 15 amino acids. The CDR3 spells CASSVGRSSYNEQYF. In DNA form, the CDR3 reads TGTGCCAGCAGCGTAGGACGGAGCTCCTACAATGAGCAGTACTTC.

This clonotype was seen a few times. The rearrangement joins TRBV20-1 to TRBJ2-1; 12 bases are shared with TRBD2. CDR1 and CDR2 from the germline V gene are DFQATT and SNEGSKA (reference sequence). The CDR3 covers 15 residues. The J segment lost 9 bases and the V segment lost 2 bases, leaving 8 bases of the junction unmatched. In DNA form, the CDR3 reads TGCAGTGCTAGACAACTAGCGGGAGGTGGTGGTGAGCAGTTCTTC. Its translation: CSARQLAGGGGEQFF.

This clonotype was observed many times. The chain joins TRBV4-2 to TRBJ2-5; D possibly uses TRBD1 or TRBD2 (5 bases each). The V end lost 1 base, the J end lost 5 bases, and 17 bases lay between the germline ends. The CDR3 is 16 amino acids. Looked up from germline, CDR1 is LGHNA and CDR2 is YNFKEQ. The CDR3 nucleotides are TGTGCCAGCAGCCAAGTTGGGGACCCTAAGGGGGAGACCCAGTACTTC. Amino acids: CASSQVGDPKGETQYF.

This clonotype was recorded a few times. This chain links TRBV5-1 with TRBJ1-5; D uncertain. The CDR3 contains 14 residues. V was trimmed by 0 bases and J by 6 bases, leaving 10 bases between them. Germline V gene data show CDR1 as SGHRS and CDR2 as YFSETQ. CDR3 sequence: CASSLVSGGQPQHF. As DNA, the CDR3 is TGCGCCAGCAGCTTGGTGTCAGGCGGTCAGCCCCAGCATTTT.

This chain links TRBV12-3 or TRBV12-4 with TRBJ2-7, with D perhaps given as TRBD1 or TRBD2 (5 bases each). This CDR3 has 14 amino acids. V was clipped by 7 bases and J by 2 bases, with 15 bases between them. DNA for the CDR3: TGTGCCAGCACCATCGGGACCGCTACCTACGAGCAGTACTTC. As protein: CASTIGTATYEQYF.

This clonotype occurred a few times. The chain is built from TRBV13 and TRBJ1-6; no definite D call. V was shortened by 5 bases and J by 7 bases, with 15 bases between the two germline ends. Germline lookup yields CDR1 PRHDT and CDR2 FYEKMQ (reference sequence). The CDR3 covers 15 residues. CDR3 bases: TGTGCCAGCAGCCAAGGATTCAGCCCGAATTCACCCCTCCACTTT. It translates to CASSQGFSPNSPLHF.

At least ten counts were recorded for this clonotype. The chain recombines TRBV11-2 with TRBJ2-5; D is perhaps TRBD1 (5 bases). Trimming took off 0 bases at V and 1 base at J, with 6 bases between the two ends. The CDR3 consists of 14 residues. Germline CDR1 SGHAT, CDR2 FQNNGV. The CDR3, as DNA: TGTGCCAGCAGCTTAGACGACAGCCAAGAGACCCAGTACTTC. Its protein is CASSLDDSQETQYF.

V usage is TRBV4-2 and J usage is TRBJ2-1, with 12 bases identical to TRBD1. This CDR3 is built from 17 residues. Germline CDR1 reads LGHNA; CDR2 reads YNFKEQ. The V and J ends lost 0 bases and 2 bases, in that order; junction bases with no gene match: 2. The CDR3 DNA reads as TGTGCCAGCAGCCAAGAGGGACAGGGGGCCGCCTACAATGAGCAGTTCTTC. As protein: CASSQEGQGAAYNEQFF.

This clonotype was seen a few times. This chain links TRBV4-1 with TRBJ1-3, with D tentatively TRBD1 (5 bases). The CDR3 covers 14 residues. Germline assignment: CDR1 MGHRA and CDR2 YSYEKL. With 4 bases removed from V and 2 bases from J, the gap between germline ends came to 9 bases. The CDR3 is CASSPWGAGNTIYF. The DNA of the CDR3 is TGCGCCAGCAGCCCCTGGGGGGCTGGAAACACCATATATTTT.

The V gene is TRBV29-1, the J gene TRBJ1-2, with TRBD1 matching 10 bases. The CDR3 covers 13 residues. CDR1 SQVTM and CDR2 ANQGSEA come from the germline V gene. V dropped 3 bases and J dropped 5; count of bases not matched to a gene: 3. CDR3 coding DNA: TGCAGCGTTGAGGGACAGGGGAGGTATGGCTACACCTTC. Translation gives CSVEGQGRYGYTF.